This TCR beta chain was found in a study of tumor-infiltrating lymphocytes in localized non-small cell lung cancer. General study points: TCR sequencing covered a subset of patients with enough tissue. T-cell fraction did not differ between immunotypes IM1 and IM2.

About this clone itself: Its antigen remains unidentified.

The assay was immunoSEQ multiplex PCR, and TCRdb's table has in-frame clones only and misses some. The data hold thousands of clones, with around 77% observed a single time. Germline CDR1 and CDR2: MNHNY and SVGAGI (reference sequence). The V and J ends lost 5 bases and 6 bases respectively, with 14 bases between them. This CDR3 region has 13 residues. The sample comprised uninvolved lung tissue not adjacent to the tumor. This TCR came from a human donor with non-small cell lung cancer. The chain carries TRBV6-6 and TRBJ2-7, with D perhaps TRBD1 or TRBD2 (5 bases each). The CDR3 sequence: CASSRGPGTEQYF. The CDR3 DNA is TGTGCCAGCAGTAGAGGCCCAGGGACCGAGCAGTACTTC.